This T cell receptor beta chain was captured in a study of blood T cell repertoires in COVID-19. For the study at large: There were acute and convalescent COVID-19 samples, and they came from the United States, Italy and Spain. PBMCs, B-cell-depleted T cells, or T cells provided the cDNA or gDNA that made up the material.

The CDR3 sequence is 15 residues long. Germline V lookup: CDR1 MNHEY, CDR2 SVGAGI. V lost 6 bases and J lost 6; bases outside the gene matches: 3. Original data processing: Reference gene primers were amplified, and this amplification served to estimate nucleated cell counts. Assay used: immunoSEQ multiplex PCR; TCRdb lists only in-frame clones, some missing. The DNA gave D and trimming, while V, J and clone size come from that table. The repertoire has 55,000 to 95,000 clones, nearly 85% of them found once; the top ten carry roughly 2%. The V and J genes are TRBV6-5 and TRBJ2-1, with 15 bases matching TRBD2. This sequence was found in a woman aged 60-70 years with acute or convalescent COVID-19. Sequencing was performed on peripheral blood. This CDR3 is CASSWTSGGVNEQFF. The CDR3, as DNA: TGTGCCAGCAGCTGGACTAGCGGGGGGGTCAATGAGCAGTTCTTC.